One and the same sample provided the 29 T cell receptor beta chains below, sequenced in a study of T cell changes during pregnancy in multiple sclerosis. The assay was immunoSEQ multiplex PCR, and TCRdb's table has in-frame clones only and misses some. This sample yields under 85,000 clones, of which over 80% are seen a single time; more than 0.45% belongs to the top ten. Material: CD4+ T cells from peripheral blood mononuclear cells, obtained in the second trimester of pregnancy. The receptor set was obtained from a female donor with multiple sclerosis, enrolled in a pregnancy study.

This clone was detected once. This chain joins TRBV29-1 and TRBJ1-2, with D unclear. V was clipped by 6 bases and J by 8 bases, with 13 bases between them. The CDR3 runs to 11 residues. Germline assignment: CDR1 SQVTM and CDR2 ANQGSEA. This CDR3 reads CSVMGIGGYTF. The DNA of the CDR3 is TGCAGCGTCATGGGCATTGGGGGCTACACCTTC.

The J gene is TRBJ2-2, the V gene TRBV28; TRBD1 might be the D (6 bases). Trimming left V 8 bases short and J 2 bases short, with 18 bases between. The germline V gene has CDR1 MDHEN and CDR2 SYDVKM. The CDR3 is 16 residues long. The CDR3 DNA reads TGTGCCAGCTTCAACTTCGGACAGCGAAACACCGGGGAGCTGTTTTTT. Translating it yields CASFNFGQRNTGELFF. Complete variable domain (other parts from reference TRBV28 and TRBJ2-2): DVKVTQSSRYLVKRTGEKVFLECVQDMDHENMFWYRQDPGLGLRLIYFSYDVKMKEKGDIPEGYSVSREKKERFSLILESASTNQTSMYLCASFNFGQRNTGELFFGEGSRLTVL.

This clone was detected only a few times. The chain uses TRBV7-6 and TRBJ2-1; possible D gene TRBD2, 5 bases. The CDR3 extends over 13 amino acids. Per the germline V gene, CDR1 is SGHVS and CDR2 is FNYEAQ. Trimming took off 7 bases at V and 10 bases at J, with 17 bases between the two ends. For the CDR3, the DNA is TGTGCCAGCACCCACTTCGGAGGAACGGAGCAGTTCTTC. Protein product: CASTHFGGTEQFF.

The V and J genes are TRBV6-6 and TRBJ1-2; 7 positions agree with TRBD1. This CDR3 contains 14 residues. J was trimmed by 4 bases and V by 0 bases; bases with no gene match: 2. Germline V CDR1 and CDR2: MNHNY, SVGAGI (reference sequence). The CDR3 sequence is CASSYSDRSYGYTF. The DNA of the CDR3 is TGTGCCAGCAGTTACTCGGACAGGTCCTATGGCTACACCTTC.

The chain uses TRBV27 and TRBJ1-5; D unclear. CDR3 length equals 14 residues. Trimming cost V 1 base and J 3 bases, with 7 bases left between them. The germline CDR1 and CDR2 sequences are MNHEY and SMNVEV (reference sequence). The CDR3 reads CASSLYSFNQPQHF. The DNA of the CDR3 is TGTGCCAGCAGTTTATATAGCTTCAATCAGCCCCAGCATTTT.

This clone is a singleton in its sample. The J gene is TRBJ2-1, the V gene TRBV9; 8 nucleotides agree with TRBD2. Germline CDR1 is SGDLS and CDR2 is YYNGEE. The trim removed 3 bases at V and 6 bases at J, leaving 11 bases unmatched. The CDR3 has 16 residues. The CDR3 DNA sequence: TGTGCCAGCAGCGCCCGGACTAGCCTAACCCTCAATGAGCAGTTCTTC. It translates to CASSARTSLTLNEQFF.

Only one count was recorded for this clone. The chain has TRBV7-2 and TRBJ2-5; unclear D gene. Germline V gives CDR1 SGHTA, CDR2 FQGNSA. Trimming removed 1 base from V and 4 bases from J, with 13 bases in between. The CDR3 loop spans 15 amino acids. The DNA for the CDR3 is TGTGCCAGCAGCTTAGAGCTGGGCCTGGGAGAGACCCAGTACTTC. This codes for CASSLELGLGETQYF.

The chain uses TRBV5-1 and TRBJ2-5, with D perhaps TRBD2 (6 bases). Germline loops: CDR1 SGHRS, CDR2 YFSETQ. V was cut by 0 bases and J by 3 bases, with 12 bases left in between. CDR3 length equals 15 residues. The chain's CDR3 is CASSLERSGEETQYF. Written as DNA, the CDR3 is TGCGCCAGCAGCTTGGAGCGTAGCGGAGAAGAGACCCAGTACTTC.

The CDR3 here is CASSLEGAPGYTF. The CDR3, as DNA: TGTGCCAGCAGCTTAGAAGGGGCGCCCGGCTACACCTTC. The V gene is TRBV7-2, the J gene TRBJ1-2; a weak D match, TRBD1 (5 bases). Germline assignment: CDR1 SGHTA and CDR2 FQGNSA. V lost 1 base to trimming and J lost 8 bases, with 11 bases between them. The CDR3 consists of 13 residues.

In DNA, the CDR3 is TGTGCCACCTCCTTGGGCAGATCTAACTATGGCTACACCTTC. This codes for CATSLGRSNYGYTF. This chain links TRBV21-1 with TRBJ1-2; the tabulated D call, TRBD1, remains unverified against the DNA. TRBV21-1 is recorded as a pseudogene. The CDR3 is 14 amino acids.

The chain couples TRBV18 to TRBJ2-1, with 8 bases matching TRBD1. Unmatched junction bases numbered 16, after V lost 6 bases and J lost 6 bases. The V gene's germline CDR1 is KGHSH and CDR2 LQKENI. The CDR3 is 17 residues long. The CDR3, as DNA: TGTGCCAGCTCCCAAAGGACAGGGTTCATTTTTACCAATGAGCAGTTCTTC. Its protein product is CASSQRTGFIFTNEQFF.

This sequence joins TRBV28 and TRBJ2-7, with TRBD1 matching over 11 bases. CDR1 is MDHEN, CDR2 SYDVKM, per germline. The V segment lost 6 bases and the J segment 3 bases; nucleotides outside the gene matches: 7. CDR3 length: 15 amino acids. DNA for the CDR3: TGTGCCAGCAGGAGGGACAGGGGGGGAAACTACGAGCAGTACTTC. This translates into CASRRDRGGNYEQYF. Full variable domain (rest looked up from reference TRBV28 and TRBJ2-7): DVKVTQSSRYLVKRTGEKVFLECVQDMDHENMFWYRQDPGLGLRLIYFSYDVKMKEKGDIPEGYSVSREKKERFSLILESASTNQTSMYLCASRRDRGGNYEQYFGPGTRLTVT.

The chain joins TRBV10-2 to TRBJ2-3; 10 bases agree with TRBD2. Germline V gene sequence: CDR1 WSHSY, CDR2 SAAADI. The length of the CDR3 is 15 residues. Germline trimming cut 0 bases from V and 12 bases from J; bases unmatched to any gene: 9. Here the CDR3 DNA reads TGCGCCAGCAGTGAGTCGCTAGCGGGAGTAACTTCTCAGTATTTT. As protein: CASSESLAGVTSQYF.

This clone occurred once. This chain joins TRBV20-1 and TRBJ2-3; D uncertain. The CDR3 consists of 11 residues. Germline-derived CDR1 and CDR2 are DFQATT and SNEGSKA (reference sequence). V lost 3 bases, J lost 15 bases, and 16 bases lay in between. DNA for the CDR3: TGCAGTGCTAGTTTCTCAGATACGCCCTATTTT. Its translation: CSASFSDTPYF.

The V call is TRBV7-2, the J call TRBJ1-1; TRBD1 agrees at 7 bases. The CDR3 totals 15 residues. V dropped 5 bases and J dropped 3; count of bases not matched to a gene: 9. The germline V gene encodes CDR1 SGHTA and CDR2 FQGNSA. The DNA of the CDR3 is TGTGCCAGCAGCCCGACAGGGAGTCGAGACACTGAAGCTTTCTTT. Translation gives CASSPTGSRDTEAFF.

The V gene is TRBV10-3, the J gene TRBJ2-3; 7 bases align to TRBD2. V trimming: 6 bases; J trimming: 6 bases; junction bases outside the gene matches: 3. The CDR3 length is 12 residues. In germline, CDR1 is ENHRY, CDR2 SYGVKD. The CDR3 DNA sequence: TGTGCCATCAGCCCAGCGGGGGATACGCAGTATTTT. Translation: CAISPAGDTQYF.

With regard to this clone: At one of its ends the junction is not consistent with the germline gene, which may arise from a read error. This chain connects TRBV7-3 to TRBJ2-5; possible D gene TRBD2, 7 bases. Per the germline V gene, CDR1 is SGHTA and CDR2 is FQGTGA. The CDR3 consists of 14 residues. For the CDR3, the DNA is TGTGCCAGCAGCTTAAAGGGGGGGGGAGAGTCCCAGTACTTC. Translation gives CASSLKGGGESQYF.

In its sample, this clone was seen many times. This sample also contains other DNA sequences that code for the same CDR3. This chain joins TRBV6-1 and TRBJ1-5, with 10 positions matching TRBD1. Germline assignment: CDR1 MNHNS and CDR2 SASEGT. After removal of 4 bases from V and 4 bases from J, the junction contained 7 bases not matched to a gene. The CDR3 runs 16 residues. CDR3 sequence: CASSGPGQGSNQPQHF. As DNA, the CDR3 is TGTGCCAGCAGTGGACCGGGACAGGGGTCAAATCAGCCCCAGCATTTT.

The chain has TRBV30 and TRBJ1-2, with D possibly being TRBD1 (6 bases). The CDR3 is 11 amino acids. Germline lookup yields CDR1 GTSNPN and CDR2 SVGIG (reference sequence). With 4 bases removed from V and 5 bases from J, the gap between germline ends came to 8 bases. The CDR3 sequence is CAWNRVYGYTF. The DNA of the CDR3 is TGTGCCTGGAACAGGGTTTATGGCTACACCTTC.

The chain joins TRBV11-1 to TRBJ2-7; possible D gene TRBD2, 5 bases. Per germline, CDR1 SGHAT and CDR2 FQDESV (reference sequence). The V and J ends lost 3 bases and 5 bases respectively, with 17 bases between them. The CDR3 length is 15 residues. The CDR3 region has the DNA TGTGCCAGCAGCTTCCAGGCGGAGGTCCTAGACGAGCAGTACTTC. Translation: CASSFQAEVLDEQYF.

The chain uses TRBV19 and TRBJ1-2; a possible D gene is TRBD1 (6 bases). V was pared by 4 bases and J by 4 bases, with 10 bases between. Germline values: CDR1 LNHDA, CDR2 SQIVND (reference sequence). The CDR3 is made up of 13 amino acids. The CDR3 sequence is CASSKQGIYGYTF. Here the CDR3 DNA reads TGTGCCAGTAGTAAGCAGGGGATCTATGGCTACACCTTC.

The chain carries TRBV28 and TRBJ1-5, with 10 bases lining up with TRBD1. The trim removed 5 bases at V and 8 bases at J, leaving 15 bases unmatched. Germline CDR1 is MDHEN and CDR2 is SYDVKM. CDR3 length: 17 amino acids. The CDR3 sequence: CASSTELWDRGMEPQHF. CDR3 DNA sequence: TGTGCCAGCAGTACCGAACTTTGGGACAGGGGTATGGAGCCCCAGCATTTT.

V and J are TRBV7-9 and TRBJ2-1; TRBD2 aligns across 11 bases. The CDR3 sequence is 19 residues long. The V and J ends lost 5 bases and 0 bases, in that order; junction bases with no gene match: 12. CDR1 is SEHNR, CDR2 FQNEAQ, per germline (reference sequence). CDR3 sequence (DNA): TGTGCCAGCAGCCCGAGTATTAGGACTAGCGGGCTCTCCTACAATGAGCAGTTCTTC. Its translation: CASSPSIRTSGLSYNEQFF.

The V call is TRBV19, the J call TRBJ2-3, with 10 bases lining up with TRBD2. The J segment lost 0 bases and the V segment lost 6 bases, leaving 6 bases of the junction unmatched. Germline-derived CDR1 and CDR2 are LNHDA and SQIVND (reference sequence). CDR3 length equals 16 residues. CDR3 residues: CASSRRTSGSTDTQYF. CDR3 DNA sequence: TGTGCCAGTAGCCGTAGGACTAGCGGAAGCACAGATACGCAGTATTTT.

The chain carries TRBV5-5 and TRBJ1-5; weak D call: TRBD1 (5 bases). CDR3 length equals 15 residues. The germline V gene encodes CDR1 SGHKS and CDR2 YYEKEE (reference sequence). Trimming cost V 2 bases and J 4 bases, with 13 bases left between them. The chain's CDR3 is CASSFGHGLNQPQHF. As DNA, the CDR3 is TGTGCCAGCAGCTTCGGACACGGGTTGAATCAGCCCCAGCATTTT.

The V call is TRBV19, the J call TRBJ1-3; D is ambiguous. This CDR3 is built from 14 residues. From germline, CDR1 is LNHDA and CDR2 SQIVND (reference sequence). V shed 3 bases and J shed 0 bases, with 6 bases lying between them. In DNA, the CDR3 is TGTGCCAGTAGTATTACAAACTCTGGAAACACCATATATTTT. This gives the protein CASSITNSGNTIYF. Supplemented by reference TRBV19 and TRBJ1-3, the full variable domain reads DGGITQSPKYLFRKEGQNVTLSCEQNLNHDAMYWYRQDPGQGLRLIYYSQIVNDFQKGDIAEGYSVSREKKESFPLTVTSAQKNPTAFYLCASSITNSGNTIYFGEGSWLTVV.

The J gene is TRBJ2-3, the V gene TRBV4-3, with TRBD2 identical over 12 bases. Germline CDR1 is LGHNA and CDR2 is YSLEER. This CDR3 spans 17 amino acids. The V gene end was trimmed by 0 bases and the J gene end by 9 bases; junction bases not matched to a gene: 10. For the CDR3, the DNA is TGCGCCAGCAGCCAAGATCTCTCTAGCGGGGGGGCCGACACGCAGTATTTT. This encodes CASSQDLSSGGADTQYF.

This chain joins TRBV28 and TRBJ2-2; 9 bases fit TRBD1. The CDR3 consists of 13 residues. Germline V gene data show CDR1 as MDHEN and CDR2 as SYDVKM. Losses at the gene ends were 6 bases for V and 4 bases for J; bases not matched to a gene: 0. Written as DNA, the CDR3 is TGTGCCAGCAGGACAGGGGGCACCGGGGAGCTGTTTTTT. Amino acids: CASRTGGTGELFF.

The rearrangement links TRBV30 to TRBJ2-3, with 16 bases fitting TRBD2. This CDR3 is 16 amino acids long. V gave up 3 bases and J gave up 6 bases; unmatched junction bases: 6. The V gene's germline CDR1 is GTSNPN and CDR2 SVGIG (reference sequence). CDR3 region: CAWSPGLAGGPDTQYF. In DNA form, the CDR3 reads TGTGCCTGGAGCCCGGGACTAGCGGGGGGGCCCGATACGCAGTATTTT.